This entry concerns a single TCR beta chain. These data come from a study of blood T cell repertoires in COVID-19. Whole-study context: The samples span acute and convalescent COVID-19 from the United States, Italy and Spain.

Authors' processing steps: Using reference gene primer amplification, nucleated cell counts were estimated. TCRdb's copy holds only in-frame clones and misses some; the assay was immunoSEQ multiplex PCR. V, J and clone size are those of that table, while D and trimming were read from the DNA. The table records 75,000 to 95,000 clones, approximately 70% of them present only once. The specimen sequenced was peripheral blood. This clonotype was obtained from a woman in her sixties in a cohort sampled during active or convalescent COVID-19.

The CDR3 DNA reads as TGCGCCAGCAGTGCTGGCCGGGACAGGTTGAACACTGAAGCTTTCTTT. It yields the protein CASSAGRDRLNTEAFF. V gene TRBV10-1 combines with J gene TRBJ1-1; TRBD1 matches 8 bases. After removal of 4 bases from V and 0 bases from J, the junction contained 7 bases not matched to a gene. There are 16 residues in the CDR3. Per the germline V gene, CDR1 is WNHNN and CDR2 is SYGVQD (reference sequence).